The rows below give T cell receptor beta chains drawn from one sample of a study of cytomegalovirus exposure and HLA in healthy donors. Method: immunoSEQ multiplex PCR; TCRdb's copy keeps in-frame clones and lacks some. The table records about 71,000 clones, approximately 67% of them present only once. Material for sequencing was PBMCs. The receptors were gathered from a man aged 35 to 55 in good health and CMV-seropositive. CDR3s include the opening cysteine and the closing phenylalanine or tryptophan. D genes are given only for firm matches. Rows give clone size only sometimes, using once, few, many, or a class for an expanded clone.

TRBV4-1	TRBJ2-7	TRBD2	once	CASSFGTSGSYEQYF	TGCGCCAGCAGCTTCGGGACTAGCGGGTCCTACGAGCAGTACTTC
TRBV27	TRBJ2-7	-	-	CASSLSSPYEQYF	TGTGCCAGCAGTTTGTCTTCCCCCTACGAGCAGTACTTC
TRBV6-5	TRBJ1-1	TRBD1	-	CASSYSSSGGNTEAFF	TGTGCCAGCAGTTACTCGTCATCAGGGGGGAACACTGAAGCTTTCTTT
TRBV28	TRBJ1-4	TRBD1	-	CASSPGQGREKLFF	TGTGCCAGCAGCCCCGGACAGGGTCGTGAAAAACTGTTTTTT
TRBV10-3	TRBJ1-5	TRBD1	few	CASSTSGTGNQPQHF	TGTGCCTCGTCAACCTCCGGGACAGGTAATCAGCCCCAGCATTTT
TRBV7-2	TRBJ2-3	-	-	CASSRLPEGTQYF	TGTGCCAGCAGCCGCTTACCGGAGGGTACGCAGTATTTT
TRBV29-1	TRBJ2-7	-	-	CSVGPGPYEQYF	TGCAGCGTTGGCCCCGGTCCCTACGAGCAGTACTTC
TRBV6-1	TRBJ1-1	-	-	CASRGLETVNTEAFF	TGTGCCAGCAGGGGGCTAGAGACAGTGAACACTGAAGCTTTCTTT
TRBV6-6	TRBJ1-4	TRBD1	-	CASNTGGLNEKLFF	TGTGCCAGCAATACAGGGGGATTAAATGAAAAACTGTTTTTT
TRBV5-1	TRBJ2-7	-	-	CASSYTGSIYEQYF	TGCGCCAGCAGCTACACCGGGTCCATCTACGAGCAGTACTTC
TRBV6-5	TRBJ2-2	-	once	CASNRAAGTGELFF	TGTGCCAGCAACAGGGCCGCGGGCACCGGGGAGCTGTTTTTT
TRBV7-2	TRBJ1-6	TRBD1	-	CASSIRTGSSYNSPLHF	TGTGCCAGCAGCATCCGGACAGGTAGCTCCTATAATTCACCCCTCCACTTT
TRBV28	TRBJ1-2	TRBD1	-	CASTFGQGLYGYTF	TGTGCCAGCACCTTCGGACAGGGCCTCTATGGCTACACCTTC
TRBV5-1	TRBJ2-7	-	-	CASSSTGQDYEQYF	TGCGCCAGCAGCTCCACGGGACAAGACTACGAGCAGTACTTC
TRBV4-3	TRBJ2-7	TRBD1	-	CASSQDGQGPYYEQYF	TGCGCCAGCAGCCAAGACGGACAGGGGCCTTACTACGAGCAGTACTTC
TRBV19	TRBJ1-4	-	-	CASSNSGYREKLFF	TGTGCCAGTAGTAACAGCGGATACCGAGAAAAACTGTTTTTT
TRBV6-6	TRBJ1-1	-	few	CASSKGEKEAFF	TGTGCCAGCAGCAAGGGAGAAAAAGAGGCTTTCTTT
TRBV7-2	TRBJ1-1	-	few	CAGGGGITEAFF	TGTGCCGGGGGGGGCGGAATCACTGAAGCTTTCTTT
TRBV18	TRBJ2-5	TRBD2	-	CASSRGTSGSETQYF	TGTGCCAGCTCACGGGGGACTAGCGGGAGTGAGACCCAGTACTTC
TRBV11-2	TRBJ2-7	-	-	CASSLVGLDYEQYF	TGTGCCAGCAGCTTAGTAGGACTTGACTACGAGCAGTACTTC
TRBV6-1	TRBJ2-1	-	-	CASIEGEVDNEQFF	TGTGCCAGCATTGAGGGAGAGGTTGACAATGAGCAGTTCTTC
TRBV4-1	TRBJ2-3	-	-	CASSQGTSQGDTQYF	TGCGCCAGCAGCCAAGGAACTAGCCAGGGAGATACGCAGTATTTT
TRBV5-1	TRBJ2-3	-	-	CASTVLGHPGDTQYF	TGCGCCAGCACCGTTCTGGGACACCCCGGGGATACGCAGTATTTT
TRBV19	TRBJ1-1	-	-	CASSILQLGAGTEAFF	TGTGCCAGTAGTATCCTACAATTGGGGGCAGGGACTGAAGCTTTCTTT
TRBV5-1	TRBJ2-2	-	-	CASSLYVVAFDTGELFF	TGCGCCAGCAGCTTGTACGTGGTAGCGTTTGACACCGGGGAGCTGTTTTTT
TRBV18	TRBJ1-5	TRBD1	few	CASSGGQTNQPQHF	TGTGCCAGCTCCGGGGGACAGACTAATCAGCCCCAGCATTTT
TRBV6-5	TRBJ1-2	TRBD1	-	CASSTTTGNYGYTF	TGTGCCAGCAGTACAACGACAGGGAACTATGGCTACACCTTC
TRBV21-1	TRBJ2-7	-	-	CASSKESTIRRGDEQYF	TGTGCCAGCAGCAAAGAATCAACAATACGCCGGGGGGACGAGCAGTACTTC